The 18 T cell receptor beta chains in this list originate from one sample, sequenced in a study of siplizumab effects on memory and regulatory T cells. The method was immunoSEQ multiplex PCR; TCRdb's version includes in-frame clones alone and lacks a portion of them. The table has about 100,000 clones, roughly 92% seen once. The sequencing sample was made of Tregs sorted from blood. These receptors all come from a human donor in good health.

The rearrangement joins TRBV18 to TRBJ1-1; D perhaps matches TRBD1 (6 bases). The CDR3 is 17 residues long. The germline V gene encodes CDR1 KGHSH and CDR2 LQKENI. V was pared by 5 bases and J by 5 bases, with 24 bases between. The CDR3 region is CASSAAQGGFGVTEAFF. In DNA form, the CDR3 reads TGTGCCAGCTCAGCGGCACAGGGTGGTTTCGGGGTGACTGAAGCTTTCTTT.

The rearrangement uses TRBV18 and TRBJ2-1; TRBD1 matches 10 bases. This CDR3 region has 15 residues. The junction had 5 bases not matched to a gene; V was cut back by 3 bases and J by 6 bases. Germline CDR1 and CDR2: KGHSH and LQKENI. The CDR3 DNA follows: TGTGCCAGCTCACCCCGGGACAGGGGCTTCAATGAGCAGTTCTTC. This sequence encodes CASSPRDRGFNEQFF.

This sequence joins TRBV7-9 and TRBJ2-2; D is perhaps TRBD2 (6 bases). This CDR3 is built from 16 residues. Trimming stripped 4 bases from V and 4 bases from J, with 16 bases between. Germline V gene lookup returns CDR1 SEHNR and CDR2 FQNEAQ (reference sequence). CDR3 residues: CASSSGTSRVTGELFF. CDR3 DNA: TGTGCCAGCAGCTCCGGAACTAGCCGGGTCACCGGGGAGCTGTTTTTT.

The rearrangement joins TRBV5-5 to TRBJ2-1; 7 bases fit TRBD1. The CDR3 consists of 16 residues. Germline trimming cut 1 base from V and 4 bases from J; bases unmatched to any gene: 8. Germline CDR1 SGHKS, CDR2 YYEKEE (reference sequence). CDR3 region: CASSLSGGNRYNEQFF. CDR3 DNA: TGTGCCAGCAGCTTGTCAGGGGGAAATAGATACAATGAGCAGTTCTTC.

This clone was seen just once. The V and J genes are TRBV4-1 and TRBJ1-4, with D maybe TRBD1 (5 bases). Trimming removed 1 base from V and 6 bases from J, with 9 bases in between. The CDR3 has 14 residues. CDR1 is MGHRA and CDR2 is YSYEKL in the germline V gene. The chain's CDR3 is CASSQAWGDEKLFF. Written as DNA, the CDR3 is TGCGCCAGCAGCCAAGCATGGGGGGATGAAAAACTGTTTTTT.

As to this clone: The junction differs from germline at one of its ends, possibly a read error. This sequence joins TRBV5-5 and TRBJ2-7; 11 bases align to TRBD2. Germline loops: CDR1 SGHKS, CDR2 YYEKEE (reference sequence). This CDR3 has 13 amino acids. CDR3 sequence reads: CASSLTSGSWYLW. As DNA, the CDR3 is TGTGCCAGCAGCTTAACTAGCGGGAGTTGGTATCTTTGG.

The rearrangement uses TRBV15 and TRBJ2-3; D uncertain. The V end was cut by 0 bases, the J end by 4 bases, with 5 bases between. The germline V gene has CDR1 LNHNV and CDR2 YYDKDF (reference sequence). The CDR3 runs to 13 residues. Here the CDR3 reads CATSRDKADTQYF. CDR3 coding DNA: TGTGCCACCAGCAGAGATAAGGCAGATACGCAGTATTTT.

This clone has more than one count but fewer than ten. The V gene is TRBV19, the J gene TRBJ1-1; 7 nucleotides line up with TRBD1. Germline values: CDR1 LNHDA, CDR2 SQIVND (reference sequence). V shed 7 bases, J shed 10 bases, and the junction held 12 bases outside the gene matches. The CDR3 has 13 amino acids. This CDR3 is CASTQTTGLGAFF. CDR3 nucleotide sequence: TGTGCCAGTACCCAGACGACAGGGCTGGGAGCTTTCTTT.

The V gene is TRBV14, the J gene TRBJ2-2; TRBD1 might be the D (5 bases). The CDR3 consists of 15 residues. V shed 4 bases and J shed 4 bases, with 13 bases lying between them. The V gene's germline CDR1 is SGHDN and CDR2 FVKESK. The CDR3 DNA is TGTGCCAGCAGCCCCGCTAGGGGCGTCACCGGGGAGCTGTTTTTT. Translating gives CASSPARGVTGELFF. The complete variable domain, with remaining parts taken from reference TRBV14 and TRBJ2-2, reads EAGVTQFPSHSVIEKGQTVTLRCDPISGHDNLYWYRRVMGKEIKFLLHFVKESKQDESGMPNNRFLAERTGGTYSTLKVQPAELEDSGVYFCASSPARGVTGELFFGEGSRLTVL.

CDR3: CASSPSGDTIYF. The CDR3 nucleotides are TGTGCCAGCAGCCCATCAGGGGACACCATATATTTT. The V gene is TRBV9, the J gene TRBJ1-3, with D perhaps matching TRBD1 (6 bases). Trimming shortened V by 4 bases and J by 8 bases, and 10 bases separated the two germline ends. From germline, CDR1 is SGDLS and CDR2 YYNGEE. CDR3 size: 12 residues.

The chain's CDR3 is CSVDFAGRNTQYF. CDR3 bases: TGCAGCGTTGATTTTGCAGGGCGAAATACGCAGTATTTT. The chain employs TRBV29-1 and TRBJ2-3, with TRBD1 as a possible D gene (5 bases). Germline CDR1 SQVTM, CDR2 ANQGSEA. This CDR3 region has 13 residues. With 3 bases removed from V and 7 bases from J, the gap between germline ends came to 14 bases.

The chain recombines TRBV2 with TRBJ2-3; tentatively, D is TRBD2 (6 bases). The CDR3 consists of 14 residues. From germline, CDR1 is SNHLY and CDR2 FYNNEI. V was cut by 6 bases and J by 8 bases, with 18 bases left in between. The CDR3 region has the DNA TGTGCCAGCAGCCGGGAGTTGCGTATGGGTACGCAGTATTTT. Translating it yields CASSRELRMGTQYF.

The chain links TRBV10-1 to TRBJ1-5; D is perhaps TRBD1 (5 bases). This CDR3 comprises 18 residues. In germline, CDR1 is WNHNN, CDR2 SYGVQD (reference sequence). V gave up 6 bases and J gave up 1 base, with 22 bases separating them. The CDR3 DNA reads as TGCGCCAGCAGGTCTAAACCGGGGCCCCGAGGGAGCAATCAGCCCCAGCATTTT. As protein: CASRSKPGPRGSNQPQHF.

Only a few counts were recorded for this clone. This chain links TRBV30 with TRBJ1-5; 8 nucleotides align to TRBD1. Looked up from germline, CDR1 is GTSNPN and CDR2 is SVGIG (reference sequence). V was clipped by 0 bases and J by 5 bases; unmatched bases: 6. The CDR3 runs to 15 residues. CDR3 sequence: CAWSVPDRAYQPQHF. In DNA, the CDR3 is TGTGCCTGGAGTGTACCGGACAGGGCTTATCAGCCCCAGCATTTT.

The CDR3 DNA follows: TGTGCCAGCAGTTTCCTGGGGACTAATTATTACGAGCAGTACTTC. Translation: CASSFLGTNYYEQYF. The chain carries TRBV27 and TRBJ2-7; 7 bases agree with TRBD2. The length of the CDR3 is 15 residues. The germline V gene encodes CDR1 MNHEY and CDR2 SMNVEV (reference sequence). V shed 3 bases, J shed 4 bases, and the junction held 9 bases outside the gene matches.

The J gene is TRBJ2-3, the V gene TRBV6-4; 11 nucleotides agree with TRBD2. V dropped 5 bases and J dropped 2; count of bases not matched to a gene: 6. Per germline, CDR1 MRHNA and CDR2 SNTAGT. The CDR3 is 16 residues long. This CDR3 reads CASSPSTSGDTDTQYF. Here the CDR3 DNA reads TGTGCCAGCAGTCCATCGACTAGCGGGGACACAGATACGCAGTATTTT.

The chain recombines TRBV11-2 with TRBJ2-5, with TRBD2 matching 8 bases. J gave up 0 bases and V 1 base, and 4 bases lay outside the gene matches. This CDR3 spans 16 amino acids. Per germline, CDR1 SGHAT and CDR2 FQNNGV. This chain's CDR3 is CASSLGAGGNQETQYF. CDR3 nucleotide sequence: TGTGCCAGCAGCTTAGGGGCGGGAGGAAACCAAGAGACCCAGTACTTC.

The count of this clone is one. V is TRBV7-9 and J is TRBJ2-7; D is possibly TRBD2 (6 bases). The V end lost 7 bases, the J end lost 1 base, and 11 bases lay between the germline ends. Germline CDR1 is SEHNR and CDR2 is FQNEAQ (reference sequence). The CDR3 length is 13 residues. CDR3 sequence reads: CASTQEGSYEQYF. CDR3 nucleotide sequence: TGTGCCAGCACCCAGGAGGGGTCCTACGAGCAGTACTTC.